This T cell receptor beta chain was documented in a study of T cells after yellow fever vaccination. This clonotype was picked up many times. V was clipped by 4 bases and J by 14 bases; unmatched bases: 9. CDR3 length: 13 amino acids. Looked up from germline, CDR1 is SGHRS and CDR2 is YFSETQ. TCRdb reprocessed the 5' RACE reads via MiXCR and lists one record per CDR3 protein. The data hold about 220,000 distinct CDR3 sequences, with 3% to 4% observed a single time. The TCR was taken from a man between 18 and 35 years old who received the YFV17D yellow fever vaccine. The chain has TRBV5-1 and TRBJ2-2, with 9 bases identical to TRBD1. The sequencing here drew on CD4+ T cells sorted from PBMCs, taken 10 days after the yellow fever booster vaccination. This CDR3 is CASSPLGQGQLFF. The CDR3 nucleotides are TGCGCCAGCAGCCCTCTTGGACAGGGGCAACTGTTTTTT.